These 4 T cell receptor beta chains were all obtained from the same sample, sequenced in a study of OX40 agonist ivuxolimab in advanced cancers. Profiling relied on immunoSEQ multiplex PCR, and the TCRdb table lists in-frame clones only, not all of them. The sample lists tens of thousands of clones, roughly 87% occurring once. The source was CD4+ or CD8+ T cells sorted from blood, collected in a trial of the OX40 agonist ivuxolimab. Receptor source: an adult with an advanced solid tumor such as melanoma, head and neck, liver or kidney cancer.

The gene calls are TRBV30 and TRBJ1-5, with 10 bases aligning to TRBD1. Germline loops: CDR1 GTSNPN, CDR2 SVGIG (reference sequence). V was clipped by 2 bases and J by 7 bases; unmatched bases: 8. This CDR3 contains 15 residues. For the CDR3, the DNA is TGTGCCTGGAGTCCGGGACAGGGGAACGGACAGCCCCAGCATTTT. This sequence encodes CAWSPGQGNGQPQHF.

A single count supports this clone. The J gene is TRBJ2-7, the V gene TRBV7-6; D is unclear. The germline V and J ends were trimmed by 1 base and 5 bases, with 9 bases remaining between them. CDR3 length: 13 residues. Germline CDR1 SGHVS, CDR2 FNYEAQ. CDR3: CASSLDQGDEQYF. The DNA for the CDR3 is TGTGCCAGCAGCTTAGACCAAGGCGACGAGCAGTACTTC.

The chain has TRBV5-4 and TRBJ2-1, with no clear D. The V end lost 4 bases, the J end lost 0 bases, and 11 bases lay between the germline ends. CDR1 and CDR2 from the germline V gene are SGHNT and YYREEE (reference sequence). This CDR3 region has 15 residues. The CDR3 loop is CASSLDSRSYNEQFF. The CDR3 DNA reads as TGTGCCAGCAGCCTTGACTCCCGCTCCTACAATGAGCAGTTCTTC.

DNA for the CDR3: TGTGCCAGCTCACCCCAGGAGGGGAACTTGAACACTGAAGCTTTCTTT. Translation: CASSPQEGNLNTEAFF. This rearrangement joins TRBV18 to TRBJ1-1; tentative D call: TRBD1 (5 bases). V was clipped by 3 bases and J by 0 bases, with 14 bases between them. Germline assignment: CDR1 KGHSH and CDR2 LQKENI. The CDR3 runs 16 residues.